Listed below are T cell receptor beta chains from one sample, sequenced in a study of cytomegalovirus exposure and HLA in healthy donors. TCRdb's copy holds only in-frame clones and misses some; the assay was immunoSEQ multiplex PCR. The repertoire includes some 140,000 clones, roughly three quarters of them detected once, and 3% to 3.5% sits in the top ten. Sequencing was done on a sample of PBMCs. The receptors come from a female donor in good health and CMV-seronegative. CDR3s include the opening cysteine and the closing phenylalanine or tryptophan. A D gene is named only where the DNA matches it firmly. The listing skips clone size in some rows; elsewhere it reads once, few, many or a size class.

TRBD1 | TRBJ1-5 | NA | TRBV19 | TGTGCCAGTACCCGAAATCTGGGACAGGGGTCCAATCAGCCCCAGCATTTT | CASTRNLGQGSNQPQHF
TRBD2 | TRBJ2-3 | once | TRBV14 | TGTGCCAGCAGCCAAGAGAGGCTAGCGGAGGCCCCCACAGATACGCAGTATTTT | CASSQERLAEAPTDTQYF
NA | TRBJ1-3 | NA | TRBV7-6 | TGTGCCAGCAGCCCACGGCCCGCCGGGGACTCTGGAAACACCATATATTTT | CASSPRPAGDSGNTIYF
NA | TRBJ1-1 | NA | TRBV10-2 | TGCGCCAGCAATGGGGGGAATGAAGCTTTCTTT | CASNGGNEAFF
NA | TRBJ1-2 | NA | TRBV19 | TGTGCCAGTACACCGTCCGGGACTAACTATGGCTACACCTTC | CASTPSGTNYGYTF
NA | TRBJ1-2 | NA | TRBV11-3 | TGTGCCAGCAGCGTGACGCGGGGGGCCAATGGCTACACCTTC | CASSVTRGANGYTF
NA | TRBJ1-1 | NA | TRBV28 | TGTGCCAGCACAGGAATGAACACTGAAGCTTTCTTT | CASTGMNTEAFF
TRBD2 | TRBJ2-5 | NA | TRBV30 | TGTGCCTGGAGTGCCGTCGGGGGGGCGGAGACCCAGTACTTC | CAWSAVGGAETQYF
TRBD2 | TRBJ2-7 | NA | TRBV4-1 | TGCGCCAGCAGCCCGAAGCGGGGGTACTACGGGCAGTACTTC | CASSPKRGYYGQYF
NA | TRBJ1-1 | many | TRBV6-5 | TGTGCCAGCAGTCCCCTTAGGGGGAACACTGAAGCTTTCTTT | CASSPLRGNTEAFF
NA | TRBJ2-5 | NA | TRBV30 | TGTGCCTGGTCCAAAAGCAGGGAGACCCAGTACTTC | CAWSKSRETQYF
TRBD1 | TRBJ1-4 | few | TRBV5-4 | TGTGCCAGCAGACCAGACAGGGGGAATGAAAAACTGTTTTTT | CASRPDRGNEKLFF
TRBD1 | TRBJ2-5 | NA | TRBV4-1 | TGCGCCAGCAGCCAAACGGACAGGTACCAAGAGACCCAGTACTTC | CASSQTDRYQETQYF
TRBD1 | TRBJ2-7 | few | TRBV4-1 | TGCGCCAGCAGCCAAGTGTTTAGGACAGGGGATTCCTACGAGCAGTACTTC | CASSQVFRTGDSYEQYF
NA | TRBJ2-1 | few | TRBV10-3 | TGTGCCATGGCCGACCGGGATAACAATGAGCAGTTCTTC | CAMADRDNNEQFF
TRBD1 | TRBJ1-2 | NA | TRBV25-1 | TGTGCCAGCAGTTCCCCCGGGACAGAGAGAGGCTACACCTTC | CASSSPGTERGYTF
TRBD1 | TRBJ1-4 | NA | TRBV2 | TGTGCCAGCAGGGAGGACAGGGGAGAAGGAAAACTGTTTTTT | CASREDRGEGKLFF
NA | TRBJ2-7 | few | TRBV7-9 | TGTGCCAGCAGCTTAGTTGGAGTCGGGACAACCCACTCCTACGAGCAGTACTTC | CASSLVGVGTTHSYEQYF
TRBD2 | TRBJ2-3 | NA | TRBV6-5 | TGTGCCAGCACCTTGTCGGGGGGGGCCTGGGATACGCAGTATTTT | CASTLSGGAWDTQYF
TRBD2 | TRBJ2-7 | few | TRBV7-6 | TGTGCCAGCGCCGGGACTAGCGGCTCCTACGAGCAGTACTTC | CASAGTSGSYEQYF
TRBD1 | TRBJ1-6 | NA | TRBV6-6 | TGTGCCAGCAGTTACTCGGTTGACAGGGTTGTTTCACCCCTCCACTTT | CASSYSVDRVVSPLHF
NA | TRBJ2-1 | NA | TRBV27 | TGTGCCAGCAGTCCCCGGGAAAGCGGAGAAGGACATGAGCAGTTCTTC | CASSPRESGEGHEQFF
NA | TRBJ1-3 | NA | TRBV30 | TGTGCCTGGAGGGAGGTTTCCGCGGGGAATGTATACACCATATATTTT | CAWREVSAGNVYTIYF
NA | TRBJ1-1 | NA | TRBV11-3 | TGTGCCAGCAGCTTAGGAGGAGGGGACACTGAAGCTTTCTTT | CASSLGGGDTEAFF
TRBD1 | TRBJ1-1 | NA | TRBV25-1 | TGTGCCAGCAGGTCGACAGGGTTCGACACTGAAGCTTTCTTT | CASRSTGFDTEAFF
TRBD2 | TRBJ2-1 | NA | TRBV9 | TGTGCCAGCAGCGTACTAGCGGAAACATACAATGAGCAGTTCTTC | CASSVLAETYNEQFF
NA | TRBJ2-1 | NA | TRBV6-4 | TGTGCCAGCAGTGAAACAGGGAGCTCCTACAATGAGCAGTTCTTC | CASSETGSSYNEQFF
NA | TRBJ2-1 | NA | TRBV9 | TGTGCCAGCAGCCCGAAGCCGGGACATCGCTACAATGAGCAGTTCTTC | CASSPKPGHRYNEQFF
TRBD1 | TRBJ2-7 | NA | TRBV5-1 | TGCGCCAGCAGCACAGGACAGGGGGCCTACGAGCAGTACTTC | CASSTGQGAYEQYF
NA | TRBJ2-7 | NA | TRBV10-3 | TGTGCCATCAGTGATCCCCGGGGGACCCACGAGCAGTACTTC | CAISDPRGTHEQYF
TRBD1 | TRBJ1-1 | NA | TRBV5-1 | TGCGCCAGCAGCTTGACCGGACAGGGTAGTGAAGCTTTCTTT | CASSLTGQGSEAFF
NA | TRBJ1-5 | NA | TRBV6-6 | TGTGCCAGCAGCCCCGGACAGCGCAATCAGCCCCAGCATTTT | CASSPGQRNQPQHF
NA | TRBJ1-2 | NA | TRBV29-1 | TGCAGCGTTGAACTGGGGGCTGCTAACTATGGCTACACCTTC | CSVELGAANYGYTF
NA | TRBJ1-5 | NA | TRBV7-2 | TGTGCCAGCAGCCCAGGGGTATTCAATCAGCCCCAGCATTTT | CASSPGVFNQPQHF
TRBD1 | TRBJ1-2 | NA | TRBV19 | TGTGCCAGTAGTATGGACAGGGGAAACTATGGCTACACCTTC | CASSMDRGNYGYTF
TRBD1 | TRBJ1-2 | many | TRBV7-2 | TGTGCCAGCAGCTTAGGACAGGGAAACTATGGCTACACCTTC | CASSLGQGNYGYTF
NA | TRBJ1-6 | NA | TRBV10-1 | TGCGCCAGCAGTGCCGGACAGAATAATTCACCCCTCCACTTT | CASSAGQNNSPLHF
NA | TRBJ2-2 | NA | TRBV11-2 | TGTGCCAGCAGTCCACGGACAGCGTTCGCTACCGGGGAGCTGTTTTTT | CASSPRTAFATGELFF
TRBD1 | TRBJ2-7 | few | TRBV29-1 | TGCAGCGTATACAGGACAGGCCACGAGCAGTACTTC | CSVYRTGHEQYF
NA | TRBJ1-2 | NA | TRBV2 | TGTGCCAGCAGTGCCCGGGTAGTAAGGGGCTACACCTTC | CASSARVVRGYTF
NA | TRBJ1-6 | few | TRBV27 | TGTGCCAGCAGTTTAACCCCCCGGACTGGCTCCTATAATTCACCCCTCCACTTT | CASSLTPRTGSYNSPLHF
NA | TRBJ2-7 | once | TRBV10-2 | TGCGCCAGCGGGCGTAACTCCTACGAGCAGTACTTC | CASGRNSYEQYF
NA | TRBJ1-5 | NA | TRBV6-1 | TGTGCCAGCAAAGACAGCCCCAATCAGCCCCAGCATTTT | CASKDSPNQPQHF
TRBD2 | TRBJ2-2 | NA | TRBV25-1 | TGTGCCAGCAGGGGACTAGCGGGAGGGGCCGGGGAGCTGTTTTTT | CASRGLAGGAGELFF
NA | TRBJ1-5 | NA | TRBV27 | TGTGCCAGTTCACGGGGCGGGGGCACTAATGTGGGCAATCAGCCCCAGCATTTT | CASSRGGGTNVGNQPQHF
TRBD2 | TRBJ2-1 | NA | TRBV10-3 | TGTGCCATCAGCCCGGGACTAGCGGAGGGAAATGAGCAGTTCTTC | CAISPGLAEGNEQFF
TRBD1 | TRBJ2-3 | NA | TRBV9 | TGTGCCAGCAGCCGGGACAGGGGATTAGATACGCAGTATTTT | CASSRDRGLDTQYF
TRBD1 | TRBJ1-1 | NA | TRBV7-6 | TGTGCCAGCAGCCCCCTCGTCGGCCGGGACAGCCAAGCTTTCTTT | CASSPLVGRDSQAFF
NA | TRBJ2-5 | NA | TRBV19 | TGTGCCAGTAGTCCCGGGGAGGGCAGGGGCTTAGAGACCCAGTACTTC | CASSPGEGRGLETQYF
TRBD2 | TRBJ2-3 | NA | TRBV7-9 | TGTGCCAGCAGCTTGGGTAGCGGGGGGGCTCATACGCAGTATTTT | CASSLGSGGAHTQYF
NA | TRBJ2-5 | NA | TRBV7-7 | TGTGCTAGCAGCTTTTTGTCGCGGGGTGAGACCCAGTACTTC | CASSFLSRGETQYF
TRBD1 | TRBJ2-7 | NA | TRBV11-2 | TGTGCCAGCAGCTTCCGGGGACAGGGGTCGAGCGAGCAGTACTTC | CASSFRGQGSSEQYF
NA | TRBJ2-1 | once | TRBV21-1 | TGTGCCAGCAGCAGGAGCGGCCCTTGGTCGGATGAGCAGTTCTTC | CASSRSGPWSDEQFF
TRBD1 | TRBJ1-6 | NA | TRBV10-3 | TGTGCCATCAGTGTTGGACAGGTACTTTCACCCCTCCACTTT | CAISVGQVLSPLHF
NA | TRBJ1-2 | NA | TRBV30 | TGTGCCTGGAGTGCGCGTCGGGGTTTGGGCTACACCTTC | CAWSARRGLGYTF
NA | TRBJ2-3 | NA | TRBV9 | TGTGCCAGCAGCGCCTCAGGGTCCACAGATACGCAGTATTTT | CASSASGSTDTQYF
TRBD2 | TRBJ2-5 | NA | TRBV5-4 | TGTGCCAGCAGCTCCCGACTAGCGGGGCAAGAGACCCAGTACTTC | CASSSRLAGQETQYF
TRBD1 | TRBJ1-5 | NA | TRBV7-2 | TGTGCCAGCAGCTCCCTGGGACAGGGCCATCAGCCCCAGCATTTT | CASSSLGQGHQPQHF
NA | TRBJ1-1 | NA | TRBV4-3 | TGCGCCAGCAGCCAAGATCCAGGGGTTTGGACTGAAGCTTTCTTT | CASSQDPGVWTEAFF
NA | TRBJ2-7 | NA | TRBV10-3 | TGTGCCATCAATAGGCCCGAAACAGGGGGGGGCGAGCAGTACTTC | CAINRPETGGGEQYF